This TCR beta chain is drawn from a study of T cell responses to AZD1222 COVID-19 vaccine. Turning to this clone: Its antigen is unidentified.

Clones were sequenced by immunoSEQ multiplex PCR, and TCRdb holds only the in-frame ones, with some missing. The table has about 150,000 clones, about nine tenths seen once. Trimming cost V 3 bases and J 6 bases; bases outside gene matches: 8. The CDR3 totals 14 residues. Per the germline V gene, CDR1 is DFQATT and CDR2 is SNEGSKA (reference sequence). Overall study findings and caveats: As reported, nearly half of all spike-specific TCRs target variant regions that are unmutated. The sample set comprised mostly white British donors with more females, and clonal diversity was possibly underestimated.

The sequence was obtained from an adult in good health. The V and J genes are TRBV20-1 and TRBJ2-1; 7 bases line up with TRBD2. The source material was peripheral blood, sampled on day 0 of AZD1222 vaccination. The CDR3, as DNA: TGCAGTGCTAGTGATGCGGGAGTCCCCAATGAGCAGTTCTTC. Translation: CSASDAGVPNEQFF.